This T cell receptor beta chain emerged from a study of T cell responses to AZD1222 COVID-19 vaccine. The study's findings and limits: Most donors were white British and more were female, and clonal diversity was possibly underestimated. Spike as a whole was targeted by vaccine-associated CD4 TCRs, dominant at 160-218 and 743-854. With two AZD1222 doses given, Spike-specific TCR breadth and depth both rose. Nearly half of spike-specific TCRs reportedly target unmutated variant regions.

Details on this clone: Its antigen is still unknown.

Germline CDR1 is LNHDA and CDR2 is SQIVND (reference sequence). V gave up 3 bases and J gave up 0 bases, with 5 bases separating them. The CDR3 runs 13 residues. Sequenced by immunoSEQ multiplex PCR; TCRdb stores in-frame clones only, minus some. The repertoire consists of fewer than 100,000 clones, with roughly 92% occurring once and the leading ten covering roughly 13%. Specimen: peripheral blood, collected on day 0 of AZD1222 vaccination. The chain joins TRBV19 to TRBJ1-2, with D hard to call. This clonotype originated in an adult in good health. CDR3 in amino acids: CASSMTTNYGYTF. DNA of the CDR3: TGTGCCAGTAGTATGACCACTAACTATGGCTACACCTTC.